This TCR beta chain was profiled in a study of blood T cell repertoires in COVID-19. Looking at the study overall: Sites across the United States, Italy and Spain contributed samples from acute and convalescent COVID-19. Sources were T cells, B-cell-depleted T cells, or PBMCs; the material itself was cDNA or gDNA.

Per the original data handling: Estimation of nucleated cell counts was performed using reference gene primer amplification. Produced via immunoSEQ multiplex PCR; TCRdb's table is partial and in-frame only. That table gives V, J and clone size, and the DNA gave D and trimming. Here the sample spans about 87,000 clones, around 86% being singletons. This clone was seen a few times. V lost 2 bases, J lost 4 bases, and 12 bases lay in between. Germline V gene lookup returns CDR1 GTSNPN and CDR2 SVGIG (reference sequence). CDR3 length: 14 amino acids. Sequenced material: peripheral blood. The chain combines TRBV30 with TRBJ1-3; no clear D gene. The sequence was collected from a woman aged 65 to 85 with acute or convalescent COVID-19. This CDR3 reads CAWSFGGSGNTIYF. The CDR3 DNA follows: TGTGCCTGGAGTTTTGGAGGGTCCGGAAACACCATATATTTT.